This T cell receptor (beta chain) was sequenced in a study of blood T cell repertoires in COVID-19. Across the study: Material from acute and convalescent COVID-19 was sourced from the United States, Italy and Spain.

After removal of 2 bases from V and 5 bases from J, the junction contained 6 bases not matched to a gene. Looked up from germline, CDR1 is ENHRY and CDR2 is SYGVKD. The CDR3 consists of 15 residues. Authors' methods: Reference gene primer amplification gave nucleated cell count estimates. The repertoire was sequenced with immunoSEQ multiplex PCR; TCRdb's copy has only in-frame clones and lacks some. The V and J calls and clone size were taken over from that table, and D and trimming were inferred from the DNA. The data contain a few hundred thousand clones, less than 85% of them seen just once; the ten biggest clones take up approximately 3.7%.

The sequence derives from a woman aged 18-29 years with acute or convalescent COVID-19. Sequences were obtained from peripheral blood. This chain connects TRBV10-3 to TRBJ2-1, with 7 bases aligning to TRBD2. The CDR3 sequence is CAISEGGETHNEQFF. CDR3 DNA sequence: TGTGCCATCAGTGAGGGGGGGGAGACCCACAATGAGCAGTTCTTC.